What follows are 10 T cell receptor beta chains derived from one specimen sequenced in a study of regulatory T cells in long-lasting Graves disease. TCR beta libraries were built with iRepertoire HTBI primers and Arm-PCR of CDR3 regions. MiXCR was run by TCRdb on the multiplex PCR reads, yielding one entry per CDR3 protein. The table records hundreds of thousands of distinct CDR3 sequences, roughly 15% of them present only once. Time point here: newly diagnosed GD, antithyroid drugs for less than 3 months. The TCR library was made from RNA that had been extracted from PBMCs in TRIzol. These data are also associated with another study on T cells in Graves' hyperthyroidism and ophthalmopathy.

This specimen was peripheral blood mononuclear cells (PBMCs), taken at new diagnosis, from a patient treated with antithyroid drugs. These receptors came from a woman aged 30 to 39 with Graves disease.

This clonotype has a count of ten or more. V gene TRBV3-1 combines with J gene TRBJ2-1; D call uncertain. Germline V gene data show CDR1 as LGHDT and CDR2 as YNNKEL (reference sequence). The CDR3 has 12 residues. V lost 1 base, J lost 4 bases, and 2 bases lay in between. The CDR3 here is CASSQGYNEQFF. CDR3 DNA: TGTGCCAGCAGCCAAGGGTACAATGAGCAGTTCTTC.

This clonotype was found many times. The chain combines TRBV7-3 with TRBJ1-1; D gene uncertain. With 2 bases removed from V and 1 base from J, the gap between germline ends came to 5 bases. This CDR3 has 13 amino acids. Looked up from germline, CDR1 is SGHTA and CDR2 is FQGTGA. The CDR3: CASSLEANTEAFF. CDR3 DNA sequence: TGTGCCAGCAGCTTAGAGGCGAACACTGAAGCTTTCTTT.

There are a few counts of this clonotype. The V and J genes are TRBV5-1 and TRBJ1-1, with D unclear. V dropped 2 bases and J dropped 3 bases, with 8 bases sitting between them. Germline values: CDR1 SGHRS, CDR2 YFSETQ. The CDR3 is 13 amino acids. The CDR3 protein is CASSFDGYTEAFF. Written as DNA, the CDR3 is TGCGCCAGCAGCTTTGACGGCTACACTGAAGCTTTCTTT.

This clonotype was counted ten times or more. V usage is TRBV7-9 and J usage is TRBJ2-5, with 9 bases identical to TRBD2. V was pared by 5 bases and J by 4 bases, with 5 bases of the junction left unmatched. Germline values: CDR1 SEHNR, CDR2 FQNEAQ (reference sequence). This CDR3 has 14 amino acids. The chain's CDR3 is CASSLSGSRETQYF. CDR3 DNA sequence: TGTGCCAGCAGCCTTAGCGGGAGCCGAGAGACCCAGTACTTC.

This chain connects TRBV5-4 to TRBJ2-1, with 7 bases identical to TRBD1. Trimming cost V 4 bases and J 4 bases; bases outside gene matches: 8. Per the germline V gene, CDR1 is SGHNT and CDR2 is YYREEE (reference sequence). There are 15 residues in the CDR3. CDR3 coding DNA: TGTGCCAGCAGCCCAAGGGGGCTCACATACAATGAGCAGTTCTTC. The encoded protein is CASSPRGLTYNEQFF.

The CDR3 is CASSQEYGLTDTQYF. In DNA form, the CDR3 reads TGTGCCAGCAGCCAAGAGTATGGGCTCACAGATACGCAGTATTTT. The chain employs TRBV14 and TRBJ2-3; D unclear. This CDR3 is built from 15 residues. CDR1 and CDR2 (germline): SGHDN, FVKESK. V was trimmed by 0 bases and J by 2 bases, leaving 9 bases between them.

This clonotype was seen repeatedly, ten times or more. The genes are TRBV7-2 and TRBJ1-6; 7 nucleotides align to TRBD1. Germline-derived CDR1 and CDR2 are SGHTA and FQGNSA. This CDR3 has 15 amino acids. J was trimmed by 9 bases and V by 5 bases; bases with no gene match: 10. The CDR3 region is CASSLATGMSSPLHF. CDR3 in DNA: TGTGCCAGCAGCCTGGCGACAGGGATGAGTTCACCCCTCCACTTT.

About this clonotype itself: This may be a read error: a much more frequent sequence differs by one nucleotide. V gene TRBV28 combines with J gene TRBJ2-7, with D unclear. Trimming shortened V by 8 bases and J by 4 bases, and 9 bases separated the two germline ends. Germline loops: CDR1 MDHEN, CDR2 SYDVKM. There are 11 residues in the CDR3. DNA of the CDR3: TGTGCCAGCGGCAATGGATACGAGCAGTACTTC. This sequence encodes CASGNGYEQYF. Based on the CDR3 plus reference TRBV28 and TRBJ2-7, the full variable domain is DVKVTQSSRYLVKRTGEKVFLECVQDMDHENMFWYRQDPGLGLRLIYFSYDVKMKEKGDIPEGYSVSREKKERFSLILESASTNQTSMYLCASGNGYEQYFGPGTRLTVT.

Many counts were recorded for this clonotype. The chain couples TRBV7-2 to TRBJ2-3, with 11 bases that match TRBD2. J lost 2 bases, V lost 5 bases, and 6 bases had no gene match. Germline CDR1 is SGHTA and CDR2 is FQGNSA. The CDR3 runs to 16 residues. The chain's CDR3 is CASSISGRAPTDTQYF. As DNA, the CDR3 is TGTGCCAGCAGCATTAGCGGGAGGGCCCCCACAGATACGCAGTATTTT.

The rearrangement links TRBV20-1 to TRBJ2-3; D is unclear. Trimming took off 8 bases at V and 5 bases at J, with 14 bases between the two ends. Germline V gives CDR1 DFQATT, CDR2 SNEGSKA (reference sequence). This CDR3 region has 12 residues. The CDR3 DNA follows: TGCAGTTCGAGAACCGTGGGAGATACGCAGTATTTT. Translation gives CSSRTVGDTQYF.